This T cell receptor (beta chain) was captured in a study of blood T cell repertoires in COVID-19. Across the whole study: PBMCs, B-cell-depleted T cells, or T cells were the source of the cDNA or gDNA that made up the material.

The repertoire was sequenced with immunoSEQ multiplex PCR; TCRdb's copy has only in-frame clones and lacks some. The repertoire includes under 450,000 clones, around 89% of them detected once, and 1.5% to 1.9% sits in the top ten. The origin of this receptor is a woman aged 35 to 49 with COVID-19, enrolled during active disease. The sample was peripheral blood.

CDR3 nucleotides: TGTGCCAGCAGTTACCGGGAACTGCCGAACACTGAAGCTTTCTTT. Residues: CASSYRELPNTEAFF. This chain connects TRBV6-5 to TRBJ1-1; D remains ambiguous. CDR1 and CDR2 (germline): MNHEY, SVGAGI. With 2 bases removed from V and 1 base from J, the gap between germline ends came to 11 bases. This CDR3 has 15 residues.